This TCR beta chain was identified during a study of T cell changes during pregnancy in multiple sclerosis. The CDR3 runs 13 residues. The V gene lost 3 bases and the J gene lost 3 bases, with 6 bases spanning the gap. Germline CDR1 KGHSH, CDR2 LQKENI. Some clones are missing from TCRdb's copy, which holds only in-frame ones; the method was immunoSEQ multiplex PCR. The sample holds around 77,000 clones, around nine tenths seen once. This chain joins TRBV18 and TRBJ2-1, with D unresolved. The TCR was taken from a female donor with multiple sclerosis, enrolled in a pregnancy study. Sequencing was performed on peripheral blood, taken in the third trimester of pregnancy. The CDR3, as DNA: TGTGCCAGCTCACCGGAGATCTACAATGAGCAGTTCTTC. Residues: CASSPEIYNEQFF.